The rows below give T cell receptor beta chains drawn from one sample of a study of blood T cell repertoires in COVID-19. The table came from immunoSEQ multiplex PCR; TCRdb's copy has only in-frame clones and leaves some out. Altogether some 360,000 clones are present, approximately 87% being singletons, with the ten largest covering approximately 2.4%. Sequencing was performed on peripheral blood. The receptors originated from a woman aged 55-75 years with COVID-19, enrolled during active disease. Each CDR3 is given with its conserved first and last residue. Fields, in order: D gene, V gene, J gene, CDR3 protein. The D gene is left open where the match is weak.

d_call: TRBD1
v_call: TRBV7-9
j_call: TRBJ2-2
cdr3_aa: CASRFSTGSTGELFF

d_call: NA
v_call: TRBV7-8
j_call: TRBJ2-5
cdr3_aa: CASSVQGLQETQYF

d_call: TRBD1
v_call: TRBV19
j_call: TRBJ2-7
cdr3_aa: CASTKQGARSEQYF

d_call: NA
v_call: TRBV3-1/TRBV3-2
j_call: TRBJ1-2
cdr3_aa: CASSLQTSRRVAYGYTF

d_call: NA
v_call: TRBV27
j_call: TRBJ1-4
cdr3_aa: CASSYNAAGTNEKLFF

d_call: TRBD1
v_call: TRBV19
j_call: TRBJ1-6
cdr3_aa: CASSLQTGTPLHF

d_call: TRBD2
v_call: TRBV5-5
j_call: TRBJ2-2
cdr3_aa: CASSIAGGANTGELFF

d_call: NA
v_call: TRBV7-9
j_call: TRBJ1-3
cdr3_aa: CASSKTGTGNTIYF

d_call: NA
v_call: TRBV3-1/TRBV3-2
j_call: TRBJ1-2
cdr3_aa: CASSQQGYYGYTF

d_call: NA
v_call: TRBV7-6
j_call: TRBJ1-2
cdr3_aa: CASSLGGGRRREGYTF

d_call: TRBD1
v_call: TRBV5-4
j_call: TRBJ1-2
cdr3_aa: CASTNGQVNYGYTF

d_call: TRBD1
v_call: TRBV5-6
j_call: TRBJ1-5
cdr3_aa: CASSFSDRGNQPQHF

d_call: TRBD1
v_call: TRBV7-2
j_call: TRBJ2-5
cdr3_aa: CASSLQVRTGGQETQYF

d_call: NA
v_call: TRBV7-9
j_call: TRBJ2-3
cdr3_aa: CASSLRGARGTDTQYF

d_call: NA
v_call: TRBV7-2
j_call: TRBJ1-2
cdr3_aa: CASNHPTPGANYGYTF

d_call: NA
v_call: TRBV28
j_call: TRBJ1-4
cdr3_aa: CASKGLEKLFF

d_call: NA
v_call: TRBV11-2
j_call: TRBJ1-1
cdr3_aa: CASSSAGGKGVEAFF

d_call: NA
v_call: TRBV6-5
j_call: TRBJ1-2
cdr3_aa: CASSPTGQTYHGYTF

d_call: NA
v_call: TRBV7-2
j_call: TRBJ1-5
cdr3_aa: CASSLGDSPNQPQHF

d_call: TRBD2
v_call: TRBV2
j_call: TRBJ2-3
cdr3_aa: CASSGSGGNTDTQYF

d_call: NA
v_call: TRBV19
j_call: TRBJ1-4
cdr3_aa: CASNYRATNEKLFF

d_call: NA
v_call: TRBV7-9
j_call: TRBJ1-5
cdr3_aa: CASSKPGDQPQHF

d_call: NA
v_call: TRBV19
j_call: TRBJ2-1
cdr3_aa: CASSKRHSRSSYNEQFF

d_call: TRBD1
v_call: TRBV2
j_call: TRBJ1-2
cdr3_aa: CASSGQGRSWKGYTF

d_call: NA
v_call: TRBV2
j_call: TRBJ1-6
cdr3_aa: CASQYSSYNSPLHF

d_call: TRBD2
v_call: TRBV27
j_call: TRBJ2-2
cdr3_aa: CASSSRGVAGYAENTGELFF

d_call: TRBD2
v_call: TRBV4-1
j_call: TRBJ2-5
cdr3_aa: CASSRTSGGSQETQYF

d_call: TRBD1
v_call: TRBV6-5
j_call: TRBJ2-7
cdr3_aa: CASSDRGRPYEQYF

d_call: NA
v_call: TRBV5-4
j_call: TRBJ2-5
cdr3_aa: CASSFTLGGETQYF

d_call: TRBD2
v_call: TRBV3-1/TRBV3-2
j_call: TRBJ2-2
cdr3_aa: CASSQGGLAVTGELFF

d_call: NA
v_call: TRBV21-1
j_call: TRBJ2-7
cdr3_aa: CASSKTSGGSAF

d_call: NA
v_call: TRBV7-9
j_call: TRBJ1-1
cdr3_aa: CASTLGQGTEAFF

d_call: TRBD2
v_call: TRBV5-1
j_call: TRBJ2-1
cdr3_aa: CASSRDTSGGYNEQFF

d_call: TRBD1
v_call: TRBV7-9
j_call: TRBJ2-3
cdr3_aa: CASSFRRPGQGTDTQYF

d_call: NA
v_call: TRBV7-3
j_call: TRBJ2-3
cdr3_aa: CASSNSGRLTDTQYF